The entry below gives a single T cell receptor (beta chain) sequence along with its context. Its target is unknown. The study extracted blood RNA from unsorted whole blood and also extracted germline DNA. The data were taken from a study of tumor-infiltrating lymphocytes in primary liver carcinoma. Study-level information: The cohort consisted of patients whose primary liver carcinoma was surgically resected. The yield of productive TCRbeta reads per sample was roughly 3.65 to 7.13 million and was similar across tissue types.

Germline CDR1 is DFQATT and CDR2 is SNEGSKA (reference sequence). CDR3 length equals 14 residues. V lost 1 base to trimming and J lost 3 bases, with 10 bases between them. Broader study findings: Tumor top-250-clone fraction significantly exceeded that of blood (p = 0.039). Researchers found tumor-adjacent and tumor-blood pairs overlapped less than tumor region pairs.

A primer matching the constant region was used to make TCR beta cDNA from approximately 520 ng of total RNA. Three nested multiplex PCR rounds, a slightly modified ARM-PCR, produced the libraries for TCR beta. With TRBV1-TRBV30 forward primers and a C-beta reverse primer, the first two PCR rounds were run for 9 to 10 cycles each. A single record per CDR3 protein comes from TCRdb applying MiXCR to the multiplex PCR reads. Of some 190,000 distinct CDR3 sequences listed, 50% to 75% are singletons. The sequence derives from a man between 40 and 49 years old with primary liver carcinoma and hepatitis B virus infection. The chain joins TRBV20-1 to TRBJ2-1; tentative D call: TRBD2 (6 bases). The sequenced material came from peripheral blood. The CDR3 reads CSARVEGGYNEQFF. The CDR3 DNA reads TGCAGTGCTAGAGTTGAGGGAGGCTACAATGAGCAGTTCTTC.